These 4 T cell receptor beta chains originate from one sample sequenced in a study of blood T cell repertoires in COVID-19. Sequencing was performed with immunoSEQ multiplex PCR; in TCRdb, only in-frame clones are kept and a portion is missing. The table includes 170,000 or so clones, roughly 87% detected once. Material: peripheral blood. Receptors originate from a man younger than 35 who had recovered from COVID-19.

The CDR3, as DNA: TGTGCCAGCAGTTACTCGATCAGGGTCTCTGGAAACACCATATATTTT. Its translation: CASSYSIRVSGNTIYF. The rearrangement links TRBV6-5 to TRBJ1-3, with D perhaps matching TRBD1 (5 bases). In germline, CDR1 is MNHEY, CDR2 SVGAGI. The CDR3 sequence is 16 residues long. Trimming left V 0 bases short and J 0 bases short, with 9 bases between.

The J gene is TRBJ2-1, the V gene TRBV4-3; 10 bases line up with TRBD1. V shed 2 bases and J 4 bases; nucleotides not matched to a gene: 5. Germline values: CDR1 LGHNA, CDR2 YSLEER. CDR3 length equals 16 residues. CDR3 protein: CASSQQGTGVYNEQFF. In nucleotides, the CDR3 is TGCGCCAGCAGCCAACAGGGGACAGGGGTATACAATGAGCAGTTCTTC.

The chain has TRBV6-2 or TRBV6-3 and TRBJ2-3, with D possibly TRBD2 on 7 matching bases. The CDR3 extends over 16 amino acids. Trimming pared 2 bases from V and 4 bases from J, leaving 16 bases between. CDR1 and CDR2 (germline): MNHEY, SVGEGT. The CDR3 DNA sequence: TGTGCCAGCAGTTACCGAGGGAGGGGGGGCCCAGATACGCAGTATTTT. This sequence encodes CASSYRGRGGPDTQYF.

The V gene is TRBV27, the J gene TRBJ2-7; perhaps TRBD2 as D (5 bases). The CDR3 contains 17 residues. Germline CDR1 reads MNHEY; CDR2 reads SMNVEV (reference sequence). Trimming removed 5 bases from V and 3 bases from J, with 23 bases in between. The CDR3 region is CASSPSGVGAKIYEQYF. The CDR3, as DNA: TGTGCCAGCAGTCCTTCCGGTGTGGGAGCGAAGATCTACGAGCAGTACTTC.